These 9 T cell receptor beta chains share one sample of origin, sequenced in a study of beta chain features in type 1 diabetes. Points from the study as a whole: All four CD4+ subsets from Type 1 diabetes patients carried moderately but significantly shorter TCRB CDR3s.

The whole isolated RNA underwent reverse transcription, so sequencing captured expressed TCRB transcripts. Profiled with immunoSEQ multiplex PCR; TCRdb holds only in-frame clones, not every one. Among 300,000 to 350,000 clones listed, over 7% were seen once. No antigens are known for them. Specimen: central memory CD4+ T cells from blood. The receptors originated from a man younger than 45 with type 1 diabetes.

By share of the sample, this clone is medium-sized. DNA for the CDR3: TGTGCCAGCAGCCCCCGTAATGCCGGGGAAGCAAATGAGCAGTTCTTC. This encodes CASSPRNAGEANEQFF. The chain has TRBV7-9 and TRBJ2-1; the D gene is possibly TRBD2 (5 bases). Germline V gene sequence: CDR1 SEHNR, CDR2 FQNEAQ (reference sequence). The ends were cut back, 5 bases at V and 7 bases at J, with 21 bases in the middle. The length of the CDR3 is 16 residues.

The chain uses TRBV7-2 and TRBJ1-6, with D maybe TRBD1 (5 bases). Germline V gene sequence: CDR1 SGHTA, CDR2 FQGNSA. Deletions cut 5 bases from V and 8 bases from J, with 19 bases between. The CDR3 covers 16 residues. This CDR3 is CASSLRAAQGDSPLHF. The CDR3 DNA sequence: TGTGCCAGCAGCCTAAGGGCAGCCCAGGGTGATTCACCCCTCCACTTT. The complete variable domain, with remaining parts taken from reference TRBV7-2 and TRBJ1-6, reads GAGVSQSPSNKVTEKGKDVELRCDPISGHTALYWYRQSLGQGLEFLIYFQGNSAPDKSGLPSDRFSAERTGGSVSTLTIQRTQQEDSAVYLCASSLRAAQGDSPLHFGNGTRLTVT.

This clone was picked up a small number of times. The V gene is TRBV6-1, the J gene TRBJ1-2, with 7 bases matching TRBD1. Looked up from germline, CDR1 is MNHNS and CDR2 is SASEGT. V was clipped by 6 bases and J by 6 bases; unmatched bases: 7. This CDR3 has 13 amino acids. CDR3 nucleotide sequence: TGTGCCAGCAGCGTAGACAGGGTGGATGGCTACACCTTC. This encodes CASSVDRVDGYTF.

This clone was counted ten times or more. Other DNA sequences in the same sample also yield this CDR3. The chain recombines TRBV25-1 with TRBJ2-5; 7 bases line up with TRBD2. Germline-derived CDR1 and CDR2 are MGHDK and SYGVNS. V dropped 4 bases and J dropped 1; count of bases not matched to a gene: 3. The CDR3 sequence is 14 residues long. CDR3 DNA sequence: TGTGCCAGCAGTGTGGGGGGGAGCCAAGAGACCCAGTACTTC. Its translation is CASSVGGSQETQYF.

This clone was counted only a few times. The chain is built from TRBV5-1 and TRBJ1-1; D is undetermined. V lost 0 bases to trimming and J lost 0 bases, with 12 bases between them. The CDR3 contains 16 residues. Germline loops: CDR1 SGHRS, CDR2 YFSETQ. This CDR3 is CASSLAGSNMNTEAFF. The CDR3 region has the DNA TGCGCCAGCAGCTTGGCCGGCAGCAACATGAACACTGAAGCTTTCTTT.

This clone was seen more than once but under ten times. This same CDR3 is encoded by further DNA sequences in the sample. This chain links TRBV5-1 with TRBJ1-5; 9 bases map to TRBD1. Germline CDR1 reads SGHRS; CDR2 reads YFSETQ. The CDR3 length is 14 residues. The V gene end was trimmed by 4 bases and the J gene end by 5 bases; junction bases not matched to a gene: 4. CDR3 loop: CASSTGQGDQPQHF. CDR3 nucleotides: TGCGCCAGCAGCACGGGACAGGGAGATCAGCCCCAGCATTTT.

This clone turned up a few times. The rearrangement links TRBV9 to TRBJ1-1, with 9 bases matching TRBD1. Germline V gene data show CDR1 as SGDLS and CDR2 as YYNGEE. V shed 7 bases and J 1 base; nucleotides not matched to a gene: 8. This CDR3 has 15 amino acids. CDR3 loop: CASAVLDRGNTEAFF. The CDR3 DNA is TGTGCCAGCGCGGTTTTGGACAGGGGGAACACTGAAGCTTTCTTT.

This clone was seen many times. The junction departs from germline at one end; a sequencing error may be responsible. The chain is built from TRBV10-3 and TRBJ1-5, with D perhaps matching TRBD1 (6 bases). CDR1 is ENHRY and CDR2 is SYGVKD in the germline V gene. The CDR3 is made up of 16 amino acids. CDR3 loop: CASSGNRALGNQPQHF. The CDR3 DNA reads TGTGCCAGCAGTGGGAACAGGGCTTTGGGCAATCAGCCCCAGCATTTT.

J is TRBJ1-2 and V is TRBV28; possible D gene TRBD1, 5 bases. V gave up 2 bases and J gave up 8 bases, with 15 bases separating them. Germline assignment: CDR1 MDHEN and CDR2 SYDVKM. CDR3 size: 14 residues. The CDR3 reads CASSLRDVNGGYTF. CDR3 bases: TGTGCCAGCAGTTTACGGGACGTAAATGGAGGCTACACCTTC.